Sequencing of this T cell receptor beta chain was carried out in a study of blood T cell repertoires in COVID-19. In the authors' workflow: Estimated nucleated cell counts came from reference gene primer amplification. Sequencing used immunoSEQ multiplex PCR; TCRdb keeps in-frame clones, though not all of them. V and J calls and clone size follow that table, whereas D and trimming were derived from the DNA. The sample gives 200,000 to 250,000 clones, about 86% of which show up once; 2% to 2.5% is in the top ten. Trimming stripped 2 bases from V and 5 bases from J, with 9 bases between. Germline lookup yields CDR1 LNHDA and CDR2 SQIVND (reference sequence). The CDR3 covers 13 residues.

The sample consisted of peripheral blood. The genes are TRBV19 and TRBJ1-1; maybe TRBD1 (5 bases). The sequence was collected from a woman aged 60-75 years with acute or convalescent COVID-19. Here the CDR3 reads CASSILGVTEAFF. CDR3 coding DNA: TGTGCCAGTAGTATATTAGGGGTGACTGAAGCTTTCTTT.